The source of this T cell receptor (beta chain) is a study of CD8 T cells in Susac syndrome. Study-wide points: In total CD8+ repertoires, roughly 16 Susac-specific public clones were found, and CD8+ TEMRA repertoires had five.

RNA was extracted with the RNeasy kit, and a quantity of about 0.45 to 1 ug was reverse transcribed using random hexamers. TCRdb reanalysed the immunoSEQ multiplex PCR reads using MiXCR and keeps one entry per CDR3 protein. The sample has around 200,000 distinct CDR3 sequences; around 95% are singletons. Germline V gene sequence: CDR1 SGHDT, CDR2 YYEEEE. Germline trimming cut 0 bases from V and 1 base from J; bases unmatched to any gene: 7. The CDR3 is 16 amino acids. Comment on this clonotype: Its antigen is not known.

This TCR was recovered from a human donor with Susac syndrome. Sequenced: CD8+ T cells from PBMCs. This chain connects TRBV5-6 to TRBJ2-7; 7 bases align to TRBD1. In DNA, the CDR3 is TGTGCCAGCAGCTTGGAGAGGGGGCAAAGATCCTACGAGCAGTACTTC. As protein: CASSLERGQRSYEQYF.